This entry lists 14 T cell receptor beta chains sequenced from one sample in a study of monozygotic twins with inflammatory bowel disease. For each CDR3 protein, TCRdb gives one entry from its re-call of the 5' RACE reads, without DNA. Here the sample table reports over 100,000 distinct CDR3 sequences. The specimen was blood. These receptors were collected from a human donor with ulcerative colitis or Crohn's disease, or a healthy co-twin of an affected twin (not recorded which).

The V call is TRBV7-9, the J call TRBJ2-7; TCRdb outputs TRBD1, but without DNA this stays unchecked. This CDR3 contains 15 residues. The germline V gene encodes CDR1 SEHNR and CDR2 FQNEAQ (reference sequence). This CDR3 is CASSPGTGDDYEQYF.

The gene calls are TRBV28 and TRBJ1-1; TCRdb selects TRBD1, and the lack of DNA leaves this call unchecked. CDR3 length: 16 residues. The germline V gene encodes CDR1 MDHEN and CDR2 SYDVKM. The CDR3 protein is CASRTAGTGRNTEAFF. Full variable domain (rest looked up from reference TRBV28 and TRBJ1-1): DVKVTQSSRYLVKRTGEKVFLECVQDMDHENMFWYRQDPGLGLRLIYFSYDVKMKEKGDIPEGYSVSREKKERFSLILESASTNQTSMYLCASRTAGTGRNTEAFFGQGTRLTVV.

This chain joins TRBV11-3 and TRBJ2-1; there is no DNA to check the TCRdb D call of TRBD2. The CDR3 is 15 amino acids. CDR1 is SGHNT and CDR2 is YENEEA in the germline V gene. CDR3 sequence: CASSRSIWGENEQFF.

The genes are TRBV29-1 and TRBJ2-1; with no DNA, the TCRdb D assignment of TRBD2 cannot be verified. Germline CDR1 SQVTM, CDR2 ANQGSEA. The CDR3 length is 12 residues. The CDR3 region is CSVGLTSDEQFF.

The chain combines TRBV20-1 with TRBJ2-1; TCRdb proposes TRBD2, but this gene call is untestable without DNA. From germline, CDR1 is DFQATT and CDR2 SNEGSKA (reference sequence). CDR3 length: 14 residues. CDR3: CSARDPLAGGEQFF.

The rearrangement uses TRBV7-2 and TRBJ1-4; the TRBD1 assignment by TCRdb is unverifiable without DNA. The V gene's germline CDR1 is SGHTA and CDR2 FQGNSA. The CDR3 is 16 residues long. The CDR3: CASSFMAPGLGEKLFF. Variable domain in full (rest from reference TRBV7-2 and TRBJ1-4): GAGVSQSPSNKVTEKGKDVELRCDPISGHTALYWYRQSLGQGLEFLIYFQGNSAPDKSGLPSDRFSAERTGGSVSTLTIQRTQQEDSAVYLCASSFMAPGLGEKLFFGSGTQLSVL.

The chain is built from TRBV12-3 or TRBV12-4 and TRBJ2-7; the TRBD1 assignment by TCRdb is unverifiable without DNA. The CDR3 has 14 residues. This chain's CDR3 is CASRPTGGLYEQYF.

The chain joins TRBV4-1 to TRBJ2-7; TCRdb's D call of TRBD2 is untestable without DNA. Germline lookup yields CDR1 MGHRA and CDR2 YSYEKL. The CDR3 has 16 amino acids. The CDR3 is CASSQAPRGLSYEQYF.

The chain links TRBV6-5 to TRBJ1-2; as DNA is missing, the TRBD1 call by TCRdb cannot be tested. CDR1 MNHEY and CDR2 SVGAGI come from the germline V gene. The CDR3 covers 13 residues. CDR3 residues: CASSYSRGRGYTF.

The V gene is TRBV5-1, the J gene TRBJ1-2; TCRdb's D gene call, TRBD1, goes unchecked for lack of DNA. The CDR3 sequence is 15 residues long. Germline V gives CDR1 SGHRS, CDR2 YFSETQ. The CDR3 protein is CASSPGTPTNYGYTF.

V gene TRBV25-1 combines with J gene TRBJ2-4. The CDR3 covers 15 residues. In germline, CDR1 is MGHDK, CDR2 SYGVNS. CDR3 sequence reads: CASSEVDPAKNIQYF.

V and J are TRBV11-1 and TRBJ2-7; TCRdb's D gene call, TRBD1, goes unchecked for lack of DNA. This CDR3 has 15 residues. Germline CDR1 SGHAT, CDR2 FQDESV (reference sequence). Here the CDR3 reads CASSPSTGSLYEQYF.

The chain employs TRBV12-3 or TRBV12-4 and TRBJ2-5; TCRdb designates TRBD2, a call that cannot be tested without DNA. The length of the CDR3 is 14 residues. The CDR3 reads CASSFGADQETQYF.

The CDR3 spells CSARPEASGSIDNEQFF. The chain uses TRBV20-1 and TRBJ2-1; TCRdb selects TRBD2, and the lack of DNA leaves this call unchecked. The V gene's germline CDR1 is DFQATT and CDR2 SNEGSKA (reference sequence). The CDR3 spans 17 residues.